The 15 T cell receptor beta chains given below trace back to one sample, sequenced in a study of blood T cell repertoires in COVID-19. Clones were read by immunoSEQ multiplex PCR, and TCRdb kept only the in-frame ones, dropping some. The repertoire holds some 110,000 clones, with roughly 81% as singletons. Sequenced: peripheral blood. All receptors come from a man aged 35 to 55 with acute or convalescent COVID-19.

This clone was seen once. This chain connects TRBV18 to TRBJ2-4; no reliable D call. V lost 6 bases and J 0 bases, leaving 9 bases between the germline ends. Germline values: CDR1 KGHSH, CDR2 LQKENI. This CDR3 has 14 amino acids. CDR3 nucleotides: TGTGCCAGCTCCCCTAGATCAGCCAAAAACATTCAGTACTTC. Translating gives CASSPRSAKNIQYF. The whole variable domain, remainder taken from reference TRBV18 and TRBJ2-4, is NAGVMQNPRHLVRRRGQEARLRCSPMKGHSHVYWYRQLPEEGLKFMVYLQKENIIDESGMPKERFSAEFPKEGPSILRIQQVVRGDSAAYFCASSPRSAKNIQYFGAGTRLSVL.

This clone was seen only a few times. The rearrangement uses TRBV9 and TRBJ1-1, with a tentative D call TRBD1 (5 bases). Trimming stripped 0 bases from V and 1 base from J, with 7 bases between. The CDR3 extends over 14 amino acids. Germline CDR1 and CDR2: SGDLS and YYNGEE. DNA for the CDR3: TGTGCCAGCAGCGTAGCGGGGGGGAACACTGAAGCTTTCTTT. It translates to CASSVAGGNTEAFF.

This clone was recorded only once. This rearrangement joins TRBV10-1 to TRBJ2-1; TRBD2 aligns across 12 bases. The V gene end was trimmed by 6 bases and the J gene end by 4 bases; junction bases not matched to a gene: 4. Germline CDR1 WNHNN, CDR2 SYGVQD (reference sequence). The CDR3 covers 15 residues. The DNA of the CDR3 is TGCGCCAGCAGCCTAGCGGGAGGGCCATACAATGAGCAGTTCTTC. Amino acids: CASSLAGGPYNEQFF.

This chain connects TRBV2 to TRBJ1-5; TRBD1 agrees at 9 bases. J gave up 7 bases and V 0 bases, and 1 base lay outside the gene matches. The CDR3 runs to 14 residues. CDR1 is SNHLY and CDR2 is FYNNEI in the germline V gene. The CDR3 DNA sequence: TGTGCCAGCAGTGAAGCGGACAGGGGCCAGCCCCAGCATTTT. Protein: CASSEADRGQPQHF. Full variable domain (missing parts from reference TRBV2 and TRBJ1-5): EPEVTQTPSHQVTQMGQEVILRCVPISNHLYFYWYRQILGQKVEFLVSFYNNEISEKSEIFDDQFSVERPDGSNFTLKIRSTKLEDSAMYFCASSEADRGQPQHFGDGTRLSIL.

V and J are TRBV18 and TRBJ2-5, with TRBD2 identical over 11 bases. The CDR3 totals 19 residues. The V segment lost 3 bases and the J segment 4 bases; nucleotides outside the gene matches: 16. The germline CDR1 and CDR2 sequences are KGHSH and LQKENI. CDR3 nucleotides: TGTGCCAGCTCACCTTCCCTAGCGGGGGGAGAAGGAATGGTAGAGACCCAGTACTTC. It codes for CASSPSLAGGEGMVETQYF.

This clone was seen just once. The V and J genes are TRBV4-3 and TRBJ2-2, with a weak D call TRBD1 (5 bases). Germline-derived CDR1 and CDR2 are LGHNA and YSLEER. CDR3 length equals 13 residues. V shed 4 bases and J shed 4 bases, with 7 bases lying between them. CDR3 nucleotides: TGCGCCAGCAGCCCTGACAGCACCGGGGAGCTGTTTTTT. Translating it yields CASSPDSTGELFF.

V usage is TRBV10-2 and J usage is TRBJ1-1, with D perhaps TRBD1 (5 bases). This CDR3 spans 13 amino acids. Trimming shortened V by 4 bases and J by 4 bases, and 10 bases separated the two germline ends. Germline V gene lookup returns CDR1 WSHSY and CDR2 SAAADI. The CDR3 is CASSVLGGTEAFF. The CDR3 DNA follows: TGCGCCAGCAGTGTATTGGGGGGCACTGAAGCTTTCTTT.

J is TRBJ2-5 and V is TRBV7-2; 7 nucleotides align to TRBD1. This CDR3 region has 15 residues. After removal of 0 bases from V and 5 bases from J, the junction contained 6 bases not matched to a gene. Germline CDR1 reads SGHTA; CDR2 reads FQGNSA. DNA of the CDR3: TGTGCCAGCAGCTTAGCCCCCCGCAGGGGGGAGACCCAGTACTTC. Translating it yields CASSLAPRRGETQYF. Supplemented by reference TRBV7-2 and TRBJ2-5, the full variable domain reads GAGVSQSPSNKVTEKGKDVELRCDPISGHTALYWYRQSLGQGLEFLIYFQGNSAPDKSGLPSDRFSAERTGGSVSTLTIQRTQQEDSAVYLCASSLAPRRGETQYFGPGTRLLVL.

The CDR3 region is CASSYRPRNEQFF. As DNA, the CDR3 is TGTGCCAGCAGCTACCGCCCCAGGAATGAGCAGTTCTTC. V gene TRBV3-1 (or the pseudogene TRBV3-2) combines with J gene TRBJ2-1; D gene unclear. The CDR3 has 13 amino acids. Germline V CDR1 and CDR2: LGHDT, YNNKEL (reference sequence). Trimming stripped 5 bases from V and 7 bases from J, with 12 bases between.

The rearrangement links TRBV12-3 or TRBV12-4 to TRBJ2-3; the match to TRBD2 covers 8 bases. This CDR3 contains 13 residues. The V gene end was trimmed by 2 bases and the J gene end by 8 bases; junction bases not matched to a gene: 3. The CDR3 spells CASSLRLAGTQYF. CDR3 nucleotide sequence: TGTGCCAGCAGTTTAAGGCTAGCGGGTACGCAGTATTTT.

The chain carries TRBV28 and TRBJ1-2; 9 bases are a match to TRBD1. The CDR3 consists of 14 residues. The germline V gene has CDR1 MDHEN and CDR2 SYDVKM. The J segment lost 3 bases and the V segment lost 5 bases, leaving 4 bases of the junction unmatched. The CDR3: CASSRDRVDYGYTF. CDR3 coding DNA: TGTGCCAGCAGTCGGGACAGGGTGGACTATGGCTACACCTTC.

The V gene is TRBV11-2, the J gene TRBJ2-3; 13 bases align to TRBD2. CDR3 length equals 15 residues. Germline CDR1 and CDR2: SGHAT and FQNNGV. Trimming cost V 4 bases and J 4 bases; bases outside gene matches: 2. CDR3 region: CASSSLAGGADTQYF. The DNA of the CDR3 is TGTGCCAGCAGCTCACTAGCGGGAGGGGCAGATACGCAGTATTTT. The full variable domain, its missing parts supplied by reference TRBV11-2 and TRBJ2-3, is EAGVAQSPRYKIIEKRQSVAFWCNPISGHATLYWYQQILGQGPKLLIQFQNNGVVDDSQLPKDRFSAERLKGVDSTLKIQPAKLEDSAVYLCASSSLAGGADTQYFGPGTRLTVL.

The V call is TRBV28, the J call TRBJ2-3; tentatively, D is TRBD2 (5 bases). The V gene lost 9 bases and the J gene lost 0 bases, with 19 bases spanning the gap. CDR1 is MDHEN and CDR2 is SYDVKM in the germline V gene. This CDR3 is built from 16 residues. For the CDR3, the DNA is TGTGCCAGTTCATCCTCAGCGGCTTCTAGCACAGATACGCAGTATTTT. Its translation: CASSSSAASSTDTQYF.

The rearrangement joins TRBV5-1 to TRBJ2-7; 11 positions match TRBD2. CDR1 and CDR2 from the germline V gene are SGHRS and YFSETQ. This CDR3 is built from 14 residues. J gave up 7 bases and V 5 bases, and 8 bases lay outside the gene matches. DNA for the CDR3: TGCGCCAGCAGACGGACTAGCGGGCTTGGGGAGCAGTACTTC. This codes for CASRRTSGLGEQYF.

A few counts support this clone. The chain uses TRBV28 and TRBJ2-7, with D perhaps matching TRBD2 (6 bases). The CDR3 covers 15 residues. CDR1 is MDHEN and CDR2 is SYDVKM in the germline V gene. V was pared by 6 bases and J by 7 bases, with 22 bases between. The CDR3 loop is CASREQGAGMGEQYF. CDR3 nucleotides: TGTGCCAGCAGGGAGCAAGGGGCGGGAATGGGGGAGCAGTACTTC.